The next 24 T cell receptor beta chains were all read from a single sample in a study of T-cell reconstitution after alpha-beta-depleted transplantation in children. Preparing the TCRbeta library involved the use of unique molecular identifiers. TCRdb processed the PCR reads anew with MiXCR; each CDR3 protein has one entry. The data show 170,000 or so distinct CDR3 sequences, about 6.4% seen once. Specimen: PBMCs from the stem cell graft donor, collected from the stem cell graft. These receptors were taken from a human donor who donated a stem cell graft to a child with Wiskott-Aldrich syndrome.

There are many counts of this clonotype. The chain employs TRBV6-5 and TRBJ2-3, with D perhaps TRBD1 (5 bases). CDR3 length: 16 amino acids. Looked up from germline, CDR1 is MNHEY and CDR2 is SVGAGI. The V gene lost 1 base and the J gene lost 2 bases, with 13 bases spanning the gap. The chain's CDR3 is CASSYLPDTYTDTQYF. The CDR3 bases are TGTGCCAGCAGTTACTTACCGGACACATACACAGATACGCAGTATTTT.

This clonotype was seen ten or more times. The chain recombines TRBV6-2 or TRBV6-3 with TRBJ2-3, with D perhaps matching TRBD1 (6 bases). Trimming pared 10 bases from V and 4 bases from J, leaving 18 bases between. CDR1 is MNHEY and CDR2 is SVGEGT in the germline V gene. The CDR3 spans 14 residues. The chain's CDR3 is CATRRQVEADTQYF. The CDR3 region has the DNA TGTGCCACCCGGCGACAGGTCGAGGCAGATACGCAGTATTTT.

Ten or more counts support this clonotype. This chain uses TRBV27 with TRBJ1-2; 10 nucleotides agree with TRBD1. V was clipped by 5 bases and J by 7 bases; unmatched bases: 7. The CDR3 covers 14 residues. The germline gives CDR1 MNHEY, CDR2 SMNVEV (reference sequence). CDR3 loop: CASSTGTGDSGYTF. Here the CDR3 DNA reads TGTGCCAGCAGTACCGGGACAGGGGACAGTGGCTACACCTTC.

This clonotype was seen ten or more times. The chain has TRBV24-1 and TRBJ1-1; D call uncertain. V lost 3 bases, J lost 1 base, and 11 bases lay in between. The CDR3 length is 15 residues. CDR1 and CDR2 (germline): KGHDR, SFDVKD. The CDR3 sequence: CATSDVNGKNTEAFF. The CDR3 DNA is TGTGCCACCAGTGATGTCAATGGGAAGAACACTGAAGCTTTCTTT.

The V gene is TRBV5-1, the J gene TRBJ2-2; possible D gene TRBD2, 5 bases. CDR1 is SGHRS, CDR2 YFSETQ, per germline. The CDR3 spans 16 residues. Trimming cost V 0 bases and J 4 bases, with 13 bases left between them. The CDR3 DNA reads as TGCGCCAGCAGCTTGGATCCGGGGTTTGGCACCGGGGAGCTGTTTTTT. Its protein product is CASSLDPGFGTGELFF.

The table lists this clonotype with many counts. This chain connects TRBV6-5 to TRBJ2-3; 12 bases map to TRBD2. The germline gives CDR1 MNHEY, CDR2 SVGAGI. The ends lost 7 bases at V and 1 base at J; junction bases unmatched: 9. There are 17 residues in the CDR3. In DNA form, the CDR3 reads TGTGCCAGCAATAGGGCTAGCGGGGGGGCCGGCACAGATACGCAGTATTTT. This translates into CASNRASGGAGTDTQYF.

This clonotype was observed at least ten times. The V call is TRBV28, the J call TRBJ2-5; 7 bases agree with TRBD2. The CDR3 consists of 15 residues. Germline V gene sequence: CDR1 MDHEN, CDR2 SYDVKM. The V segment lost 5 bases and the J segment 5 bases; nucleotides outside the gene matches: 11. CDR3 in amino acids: CASSSGSSGGETQYF. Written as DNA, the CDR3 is TGTGCCAGCAGTAGTGGGTCGTCGGGAGGCGAGACCCAGTACTTC.

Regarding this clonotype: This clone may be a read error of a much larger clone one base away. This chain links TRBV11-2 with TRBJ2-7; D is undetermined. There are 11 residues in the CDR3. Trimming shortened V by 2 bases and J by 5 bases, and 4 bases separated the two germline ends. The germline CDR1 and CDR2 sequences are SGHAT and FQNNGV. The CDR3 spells CASSLLHEQYF. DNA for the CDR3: TGTGCCAGCAGCTTACTCCACGAGCAGTACTTC.

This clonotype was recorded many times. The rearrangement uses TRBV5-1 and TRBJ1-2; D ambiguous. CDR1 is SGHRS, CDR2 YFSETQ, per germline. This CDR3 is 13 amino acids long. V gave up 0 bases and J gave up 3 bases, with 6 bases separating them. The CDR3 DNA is TGCGCCAGCAGCTTGGAGGCAGACTATGGCTACACCTTC. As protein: CASSLEADYGYTF.

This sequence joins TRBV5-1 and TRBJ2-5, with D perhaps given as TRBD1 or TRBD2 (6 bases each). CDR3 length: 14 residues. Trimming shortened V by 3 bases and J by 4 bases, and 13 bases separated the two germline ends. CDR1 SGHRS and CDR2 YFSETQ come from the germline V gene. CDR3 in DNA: TGCGCCAGCAGCTCCGTCGAGGGGGGAGAGACCCAGTACTTC. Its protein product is CASSSVEGGETQYF.

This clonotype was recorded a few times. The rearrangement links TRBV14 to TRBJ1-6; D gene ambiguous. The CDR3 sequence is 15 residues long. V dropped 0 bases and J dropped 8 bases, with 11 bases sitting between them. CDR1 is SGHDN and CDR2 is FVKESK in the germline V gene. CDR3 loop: CASSQDWGDHSPLHF. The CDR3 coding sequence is TGTGCCAGCAGCCAAGATTGGGGAGACCATTCACCCCTCCACTTT. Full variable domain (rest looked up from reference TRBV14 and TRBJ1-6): EAGVTQFPSHSVIEKGQTVTLRCDPISGHDNLYWYRRVMGKEIKFLLHFVKESKQDESGMPNNRFLAERTGGTYSTLKVQPAELEDSGVYFCASSQDWGDHSPLHFGNGTRLTVT.

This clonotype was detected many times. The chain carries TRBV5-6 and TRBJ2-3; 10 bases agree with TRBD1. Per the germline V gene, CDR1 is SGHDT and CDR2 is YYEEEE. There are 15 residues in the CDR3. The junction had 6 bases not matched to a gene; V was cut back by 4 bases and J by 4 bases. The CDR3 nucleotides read TGTGCCAGCAGCCGACGGACAGGGGGGGCAGATACGCAGTATTTT. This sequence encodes CASSRRTGGADTQYF.

CDR3 nucleotide sequence: TGTGCCAGCAGCTCTGAGAGATATGGCTACACCTTC. Translation: CASSSERYGYTF. The gene calls are TRBV28 and TRBJ1-2, with D hard to call. V was pared by 6 bases and J by 5 bases, with 10 bases between. CDR3 length: 12 amino acids. CDR1 MDHEN and CDR2 SYDVKM come from the germline V gene.

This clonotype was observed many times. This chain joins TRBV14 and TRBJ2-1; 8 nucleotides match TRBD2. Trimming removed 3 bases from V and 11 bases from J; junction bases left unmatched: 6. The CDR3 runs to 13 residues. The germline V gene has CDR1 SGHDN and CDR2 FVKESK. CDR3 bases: TGTGCCAGCAGCCACAGAGGGACTAGACAGCAGTTCTTC. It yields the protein CASSHRGTRQQFF. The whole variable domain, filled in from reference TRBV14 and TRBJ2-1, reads EAGVTQFPSHSVIEKGQTVTLRCDPISGHDNLYWYRRVMGKEIKFLLHFVKESKQDESGMPNNRFLAERTGGTYSTLKVQPAELEDSGVYFCASSHRGTRQQFFGPGTRLTVL.

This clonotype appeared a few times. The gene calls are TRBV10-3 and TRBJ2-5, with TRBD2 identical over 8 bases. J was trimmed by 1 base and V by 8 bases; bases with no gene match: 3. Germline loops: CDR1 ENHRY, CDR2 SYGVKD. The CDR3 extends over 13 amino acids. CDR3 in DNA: TGTGCCATCCTAGCGGGCCTCCAAGAGACCCAGTACTTC. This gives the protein CAILAGLQETQYF.

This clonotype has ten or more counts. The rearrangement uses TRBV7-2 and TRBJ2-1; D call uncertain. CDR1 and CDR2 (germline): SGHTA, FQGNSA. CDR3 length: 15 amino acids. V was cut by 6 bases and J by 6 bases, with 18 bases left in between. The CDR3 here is CASSFDWRWSNEQFF. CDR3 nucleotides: TGTGCCAGCAGTTTCGACTGGAGATGGAGCAATGAGCAGTTCTTC.

The CDR3 nucleotides are TGTGCCAGCAGCTCAGGGTGGACGAGCGGCGGGGGAAACTACAATGAGCAGTTCTTC. Protein product: CASSSGWTSGGGNYNEQFF. The rearrangement uses TRBV11-2 and TRBJ2-1, with 7 bases that match TRBD2. The germline V gene has CDR1 SGHAT and CDR2 FQNNGV. Trimming at V came to 4 bases and at J to 3 bases, leaving 18 bases not matched to a gene. The CDR3 length is 19 residues. Based on the CDR3 plus reference TRBV11-2 and TRBJ2-1, the full variable domain is EAGVAQSPRYKIIEKRQSVAFWCNPISGHATLYWYQQILGQGPKLLIQFQNNGVVDDSQLPKDRFSAERLKGVDSTLKIQPAKLEDSAVYLCASSSGWTSGGGNYNEQFFGPGTRLTVL.

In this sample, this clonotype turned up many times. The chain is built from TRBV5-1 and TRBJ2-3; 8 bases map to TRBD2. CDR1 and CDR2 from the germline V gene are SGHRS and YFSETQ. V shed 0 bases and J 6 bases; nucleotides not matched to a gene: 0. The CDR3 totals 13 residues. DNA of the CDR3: TGCGCCAGCAGCTTGGAGCGGGGGGATACGCAGTATTTT. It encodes CASSLERGDTQYF. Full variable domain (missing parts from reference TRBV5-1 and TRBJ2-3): KAGVTQTPRYLIKTRGQQVTLSCSPISGHRSVSWYQQTPGQGLQFLFEYFSETQRNKGNFPGRFSGRQFSNSRSEMNVSTLELGDSALYLCASSLERGDTQYFGPGTRLTVL.

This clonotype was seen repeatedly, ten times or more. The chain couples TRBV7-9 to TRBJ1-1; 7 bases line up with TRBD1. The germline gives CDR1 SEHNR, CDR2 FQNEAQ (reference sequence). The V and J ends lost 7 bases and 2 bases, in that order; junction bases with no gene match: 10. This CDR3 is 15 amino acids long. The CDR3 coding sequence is TGTGCCAGCACCACCGACAGGGTTGGAAACACTGAAGCTTTCTTT. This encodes CASTTDRVGNTEAFF.

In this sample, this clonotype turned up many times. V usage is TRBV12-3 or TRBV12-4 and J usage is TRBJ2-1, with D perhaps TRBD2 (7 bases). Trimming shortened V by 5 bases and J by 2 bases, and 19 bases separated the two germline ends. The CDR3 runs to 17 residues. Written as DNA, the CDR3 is TGTGCCAGCAGTCAGACAGCAAGGGGGGGACCCTACAATGAGCAGTTCTTC. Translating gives CASSQTARGGPYNEQFF.

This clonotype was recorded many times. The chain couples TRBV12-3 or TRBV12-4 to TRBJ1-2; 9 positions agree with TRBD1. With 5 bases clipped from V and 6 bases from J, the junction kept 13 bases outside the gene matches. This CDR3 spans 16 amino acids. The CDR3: CASSPATGGDPNGYTF. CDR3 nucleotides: TGTGCCAGCAGTCCCGCCACAGGGGGCGACCCGAATGGCTACACCTTC.

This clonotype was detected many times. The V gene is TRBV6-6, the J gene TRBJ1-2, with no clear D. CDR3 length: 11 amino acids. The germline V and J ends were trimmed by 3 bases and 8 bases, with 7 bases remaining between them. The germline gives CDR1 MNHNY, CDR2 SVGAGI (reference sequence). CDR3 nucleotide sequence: TGTGCCAGCAGTTATACAGACGGCTACACCTTC. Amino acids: CASSYTDGYTF.

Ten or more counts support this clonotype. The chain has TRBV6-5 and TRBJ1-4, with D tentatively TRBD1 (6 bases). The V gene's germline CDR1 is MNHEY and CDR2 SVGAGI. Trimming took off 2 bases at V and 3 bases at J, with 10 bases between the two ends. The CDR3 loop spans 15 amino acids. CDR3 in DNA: TGTGCCAGCAGTTACCGCGGGGGGCCTAATGAAAAACTGTTTTTT. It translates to CASSYRGGPNEKLFF.

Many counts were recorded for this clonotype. CDR3 in amino acids: CASSRDGTDTQYF. CDR3 DNA: TGCGCCAGCAGCAGGGATGGCACAGATACGCAGTATTTT. J is TRBJ2-3 and V is TRBV5-1; D is ambiguous. Trimming pared 4 bases from V and 1 base from J, leaving 7 bases between. The germline V gene has CDR1 SGHRS and CDR2 YFSETQ. This CDR3 spans 13 amino acids.